This T cell receptor (beta chain) was recorded in a study of T-cell reconstitution after alpha-beta-depleted transplantation in children. Overall study results and limits: Among T cells one year after transplant, newly produced cells accounted for most counts and diversity.

The TCRbeta library was prepared with unique molecular identifiers. TCRdb passed the PCR reads through MiXCR, listing each CDR3 protein once. The data hold about 300,000 distinct CDR3 sequences, with roughly a tenth observed a single time. This clonotype was observed at least ten times. As yet, its antigen is unknown. The origin of this receptor is a boy in the first two years of life with acute myeloid leukemia, due to receive a stem cell transplant. The specimen comprised PBMCs, sampled before TCRalphabeta/CD19-depleted stem cell transplant.

The CDR3 DNA reads TGTGCCAGCAGCTCCCGTATCCGGGACAGGAAACCTGAAGCTTTCTTT. Protein: CASSSRIRDRKPEAFF. V is TRBV7-9 and J is TRBJ1-1, with 8 bases that match TRBD1. CDR1 and CDR2 (germline): SEHNR, FQNEAQ (reference sequence). V lost 4 bases and J lost 6; bases outside the gene matches: 13. This CDR3 has 16 amino acids.